The source of this TCR beta chain is a study of response to subunit inactivated influenza vaccine. TCRdb re-called the RT-PCR reads with MiXCR, one entry per CDR3 protein. The sample shows about 570,000 distinct CDR3 sequences, approximately 10% of them seen only once. Broader study findings: The study's authors posited that every seasonal influenza vaccination enlists few new T cells.

This clonotype was recorded many times. Its specificity is unknown. The ends were cut back, 7 bases at V and 2 bases at J, with 15 bases in the middle. The CDR3 loop spans 15 amino acids. Germline CDR1 and CDR2: MNHEY and SMNVEV (reference sequence). Another study also made use of these data, one on T cells expressing NK-cell markers. Turning to that study: As the method of synthesis, 5'RACE template switching with UMIs yielded TCR beta cDNA. HCMV seropositivity marked seven of the eight sequenced donors; one was seronegative. Of the CD8+ T cells in about 6 donors, roughly 1.0-7.5% belonged to dominant NKG2C+ clonotypes. A few donors showed these clonotypes also leading the CD3+CD56-NKG2C+ fraction.

This TCR derives from a man between 50 and 59 years old who received an inactivated influenza vaccine. The sequencing used PBMCs from blood, collected on the day of vaccination. V is TRBV27 and J is TRBJ2-1; D may be TRBD2 (6 bases). Here the CDR3 reads CASNLAGSAYNEQFF. CDR3 bases: TGTGCCAGCAACTTAGCCGGGAGCGCCTACAATGAGCAGTTCTTC.